A single sample gave rise to the 8 T cell receptor beta chains below, sequenced in a study of shared clonotypes between healthy human individuals. TCRdb's table, derived via immunoSEQ multiplex PCR, lists solely in-frame clones and lacks some. The sample consists of about 1,900,000 clones, about 94% of them appearing once. CD45RO-negative, CCR7-positively selected cells formed the naive CD8 fraction, excluding terminally differentiated effector memory CD45RA+ cells. Input material: naive CD8+ T cells sorted from blood. The receptors originated from a man aged 18 to 30 in good health.

The chain joins TRBV4-1 to TRBJ2-4; D is possibly TRBD2 (5 bases). The CDR3 runs 15 residues. The V end lost 7 bases, the J end lost 0 bases, and 13 bases lay between the germline ends. The germline V gene encodes CDR1 MGHRA and CDR2 YSYEKL. This CDR3 reads CASTFGVLAKNIQYF. CDR3 DNA sequence: TGCGCCAGCACTTTCGGGGTTCTAGCCAAAAACATTCAGTACTTC.

The chain recombines TRBV6-5 with TRBJ1-2; 7 bases fit TRBD1. Germline V lookup: CDR1 MNHEY, CDR2 SVGAGI. The trim removed 5 bases at V and 2 bases at J, leaving 8 bases unmatched. There are 15 residues in the CDR3. This CDR3 is CASSHPTTGNYGYTF. Written as DNA, the CDR3 is TGTGCCAGCAGTCACCCCACGACAGGGAACTATGGCTACACCTTC.

Of note for this clone: Additional DNA sequences in this sample encode the identical CDR3. V usage is TRBV2 and J usage is TRBJ2-3; the D gene is possibly TRBD2 (5 bases). The V gene's germline CDR1 is SNHLY and CDR2 FYNNEI. Trimming left V 3 bases short and J 3 bases short, with 7 bases between. The CDR3 extends over 13 amino acids. The CDR3 nucleotides read TGTGCCAGCAGTGAGTCGGGGACAGATACGCAGTATTTT. Amino acids: CASSESGTDTQYF. The whole variable domain, filled in from reference TRBV2 and TRBJ2-3, reads EPEVTQTPSHQVTQMGQEVILRCVPISNHLYFYWYRQILGQKVEFLVSFYNNEISEKSEIFDDQFSVERPDGSNFTLKIRSTKLEDSAMYFCASSESGTDTQYFGPGTRLTVL.

The genes are TRBV29-1 and TRBJ2-7, with 9 bases identical to TRBD1. V lost 0 bases, J lost 1 base, and 4 bases stayed unmatched. Germline V CDR1 and CDR2: SQVTM, ANQGSEA. The CDR3 is made up of 15 amino acids. CDR3 nucleotides: TGCAGCGTTGAAGATCCGGACAGGGGATCCTACGAGCAGTACTTC. As protein: CSVEDPDRGSYEQYF.

The chain uses TRBV2 and TRBJ1-2; 9 positions match TRBD1. Trimming removed 6 bases from V and 6 bases from J; junction bases left unmatched: 5. The CDR3 extends over 13 amino acids. CDR1 is SNHLY, CDR2 FYNNEI, per germline. The DNA of the CDR3 is TGTGCCAGCAGCGGGACAGGGAGTGATGGCTACACCTTC. This codes for CASSGTGSDGYTF.

The chain is built from TRBV10-3 and TRBJ2-5; D is possibly TRBD2 (6 bases). The CDR3 covers 14 residues. Germline loops: CDR1 ENHRY, CDR2 SYGVKD. V was clipped by 6 bases and J by 2 bases, with 13 bases between them. CDR3: CAIRDVGGQETQYF. The DNA of the CDR3 is TGTGCCATCAGGGACGTCGGGGGACAAGAGACCCAGTACTTC.

The chain has TRBV4-1 and TRBJ2-4; 10 positions agree with TRBD1. The trim removed 0 bases at V and 6 bases at J, leaving 2 bases unmatched. From germline, CDR1 is MGHRA and CDR2 YSYEKL. CDR3 length: 15 residues. This CDR3 is CASSQDRTGGNIQYF. CDR3 DNA: TGCGCCAGCAGCCAAGATCGGACAGGGGGAAACATTCAGTACTTC.

The rearrangement uses TRBV2 and TRBJ2-6; D might be TRBD1 or TRBD2, each matching 5 bases. V lost 4 bases and J lost 2, with 15 bases in between. The CDR3 covers 17 residues. Per the germline V gene, CDR1 is SNHLY and CDR2 is FYNNEI. CDR3 residues: CASSGDVTSPGANVLTF. For the CDR3, the DNA is TGTGCCAGCAGTGGGGACGTAACCAGCCCTGGGGCCAACGTCCTGACTTTC.